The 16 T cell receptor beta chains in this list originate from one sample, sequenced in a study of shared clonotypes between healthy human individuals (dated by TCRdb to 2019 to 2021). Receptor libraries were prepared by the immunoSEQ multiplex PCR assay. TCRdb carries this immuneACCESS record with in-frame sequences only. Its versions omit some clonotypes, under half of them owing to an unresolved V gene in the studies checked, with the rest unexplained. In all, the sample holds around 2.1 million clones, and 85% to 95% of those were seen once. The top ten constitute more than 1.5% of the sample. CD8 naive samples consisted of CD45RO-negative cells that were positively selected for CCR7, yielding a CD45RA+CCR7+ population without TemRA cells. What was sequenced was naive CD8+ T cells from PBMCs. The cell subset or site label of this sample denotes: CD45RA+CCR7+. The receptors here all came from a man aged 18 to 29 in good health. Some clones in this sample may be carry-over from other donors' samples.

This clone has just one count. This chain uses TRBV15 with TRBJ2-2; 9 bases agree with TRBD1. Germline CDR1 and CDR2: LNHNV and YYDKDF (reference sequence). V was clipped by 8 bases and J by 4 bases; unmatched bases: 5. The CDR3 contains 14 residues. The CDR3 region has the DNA TGTGCCACCGCCGGGACAGGGACCACCGGGGAGCTGTTTTTT. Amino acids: CATAGTGTTGELFF. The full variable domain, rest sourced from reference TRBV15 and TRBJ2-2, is DAMVIQNPRYQVTQFGKPVTLSCSQTLNHNVMYWYQQKSSQAPKLLFHYYDKDFNNEADTPDNFQSRRPNTSFCFLDIRSPGLGDTAMYLCATAGTGTTGELFFGEGSRLTVL.

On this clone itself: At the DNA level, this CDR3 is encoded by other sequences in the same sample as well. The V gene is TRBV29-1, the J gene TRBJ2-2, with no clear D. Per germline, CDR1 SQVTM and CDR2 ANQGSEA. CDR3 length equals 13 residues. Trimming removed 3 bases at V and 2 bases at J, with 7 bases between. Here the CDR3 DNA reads TGCAGCGTTGACTCCTCCAACACCGGGGAGCTGTTTTTT. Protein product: CSVDSSNTGELFF.

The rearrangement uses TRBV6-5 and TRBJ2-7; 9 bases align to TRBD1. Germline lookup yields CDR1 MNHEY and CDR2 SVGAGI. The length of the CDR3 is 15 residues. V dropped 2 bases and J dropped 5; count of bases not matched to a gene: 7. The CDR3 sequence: CASSYGGTGLDEQYF. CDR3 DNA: TGTGCCAGCAGTTACGGCGGGACAGGGCTCGACGAGCAGTACTTC.

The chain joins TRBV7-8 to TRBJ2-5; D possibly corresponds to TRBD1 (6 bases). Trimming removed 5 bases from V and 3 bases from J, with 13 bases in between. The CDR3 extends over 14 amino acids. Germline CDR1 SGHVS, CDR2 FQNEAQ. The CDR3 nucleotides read TGTGCCAGCAGCGTTCCAGGGGCAAAAGAGACCCAGTACTTC. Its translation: CASSVPGAKETQYF.

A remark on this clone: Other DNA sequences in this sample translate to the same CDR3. As DNA, the CDR3 is TGTGCCAGCAGTTTAGGCCCTCGGGGCTACGAGCAGTACTTC. It is translated as CASSLGPRGYEQYF. J is TRBJ2-7 and V is TRBV27; TRBD2 might be the D (5 bases). Germline lookup yields CDR1 MNHEY and CDR2 SMNVEV (reference sequence). V lost 2 bases and J 3 bases, leaving 11 bases between the germline ends. The CDR3 consists of 14 residues.

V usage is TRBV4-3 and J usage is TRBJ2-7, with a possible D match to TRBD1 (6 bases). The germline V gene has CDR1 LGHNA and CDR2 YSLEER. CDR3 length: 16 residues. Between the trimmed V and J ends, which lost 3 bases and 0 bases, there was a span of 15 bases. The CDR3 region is CASSQDNRASSYEQYF. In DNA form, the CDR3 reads TGCGCCAGCAGCCAGGACAACAGGGCCAGCTCCTACGAGCAGTACTTC.

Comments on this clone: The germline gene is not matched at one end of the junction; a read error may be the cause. The CDR3 nucleotides are TGCGCCAGCAGCCCGAGTGCCGGGACTAGCGGGAGGGATTCTTTT. It encodes CASSPSAGTSGRDSF. The chain combines TRBV4-3 with TRBJ2-3, with TRBD2 matching 16 bases. Per the germline V gene, CDR1 is LGHNA and CDR2 is YSLEER. The CDR3 consists of 15 residues.

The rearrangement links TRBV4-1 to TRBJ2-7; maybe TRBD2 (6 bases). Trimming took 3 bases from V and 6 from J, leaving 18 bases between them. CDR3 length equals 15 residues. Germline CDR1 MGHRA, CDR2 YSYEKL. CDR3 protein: CASSQDPTGVFEQYF. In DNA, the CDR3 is TGCGCCAGCAGCCAGGATCCGACGGGAGTTTTCGAGCAGTACTTC.

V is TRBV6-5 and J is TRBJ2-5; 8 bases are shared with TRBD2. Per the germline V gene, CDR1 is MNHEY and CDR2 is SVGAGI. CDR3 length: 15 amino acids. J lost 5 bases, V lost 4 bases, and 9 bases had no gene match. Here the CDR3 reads CASSFSLGLGETQYF. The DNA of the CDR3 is TGTGCCAGCAGTTTTTCCCTGGGACTAGGGGAGACCCAGTACTTC.

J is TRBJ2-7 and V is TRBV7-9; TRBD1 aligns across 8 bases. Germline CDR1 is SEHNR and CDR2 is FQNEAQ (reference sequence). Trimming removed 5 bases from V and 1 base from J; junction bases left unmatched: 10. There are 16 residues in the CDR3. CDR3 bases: TGTGCCAGCAGCCCCCACAGCGGACAGGGTTCCTACGAGCAGTACTTC. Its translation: CASSPHSGQGSYEQYF.

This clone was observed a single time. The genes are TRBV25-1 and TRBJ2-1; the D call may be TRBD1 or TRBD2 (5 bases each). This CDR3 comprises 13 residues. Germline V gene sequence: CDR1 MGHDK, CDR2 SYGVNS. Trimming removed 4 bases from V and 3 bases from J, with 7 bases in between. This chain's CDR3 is CASSGGNYNEQFF. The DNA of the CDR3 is TGTGCCAGCAGTGGGGGGAACTACAATGAGCAGTTCTTC.

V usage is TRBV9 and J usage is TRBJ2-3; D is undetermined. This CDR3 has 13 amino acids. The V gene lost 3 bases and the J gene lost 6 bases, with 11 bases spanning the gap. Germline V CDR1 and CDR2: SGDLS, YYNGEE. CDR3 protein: CASSGHSWDTQYF. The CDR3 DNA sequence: TGTGCCAGCAGCGGCCACTCCTGGGATACGCAGTATTTT.

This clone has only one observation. The CDR3 sequence: CASSMTGTNYGYTF. The DNA for the CDR3 is TGTGCCAGCAGCATGACAGGGACTAACTATGGCTACACCTTC. The chain uses TRBV7-9 and TRBJ1-2; 7 bases agree with TRBD1. The V and J ends lost 5 bases and 0 bases, in that order; junction bases with no gene match: 3. This CDR3 spans 14 amino acids. CDR1 and CDR2 from the germline V gene are SEHNR and FQNEAQ (reference sequence).

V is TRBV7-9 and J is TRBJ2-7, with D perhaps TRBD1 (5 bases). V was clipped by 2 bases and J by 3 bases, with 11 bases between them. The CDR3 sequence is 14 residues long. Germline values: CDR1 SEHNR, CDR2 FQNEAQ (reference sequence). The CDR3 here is CASSLPREGYEQYF. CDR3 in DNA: TGTGCCAGCAGCTTACCCAGGGAAGGCTACGAGCAGTACTTC. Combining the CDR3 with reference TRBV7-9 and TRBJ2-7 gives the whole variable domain DTGVSQNPRHKITKRGQNVTFRCDPISEHNRLYWYRQTLGQGPEFLTYFQNEAQLEKSRLLSDRFSAERPKGSFSTLEIQRTEQGDSAMYLCASSLPREGYEQYFGPGTRLTVT.

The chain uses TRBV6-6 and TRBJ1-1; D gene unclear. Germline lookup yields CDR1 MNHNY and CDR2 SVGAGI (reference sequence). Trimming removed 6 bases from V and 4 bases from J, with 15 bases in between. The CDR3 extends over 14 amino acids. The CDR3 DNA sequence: TGTGCCAGCAGAGTGGTGGACTGGGGCACTGAAGCTTTCTTT. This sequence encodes CASRVVDWGTEAFF.

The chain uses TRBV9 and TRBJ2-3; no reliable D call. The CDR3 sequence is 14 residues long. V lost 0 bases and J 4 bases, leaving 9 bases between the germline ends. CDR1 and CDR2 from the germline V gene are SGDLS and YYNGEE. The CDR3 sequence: CASSVGVMPDTQYF. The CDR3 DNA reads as TGTGCCAGCAGCGTAGGTGTTATGCCAGATACGCAGTATTTT.